This is a list of T cell receptor beta chains from one sample in a study of human T cells and chemical hapten exposure. TCRdb reprocessed the RACE reads via MiXCR and lists one record per CDR3 protein. The repertoire has around 100,000 distinct CDR3 sequences, over 10% of them found once; the top ten carry more than 3%. The specimen comprised whole blood, sampled in connection with sensitization to the hapten diphenylcyclopropenone (DPC). These receptors originate from a woman aged 40 to 49 with alopecia areata. Some clones in this sample may be carry-over from other donors' samples. Both conserved end residues are part of each CDR3. The order of the fields is V gene, J gene, CDR3 protein.

TRBV20-1	TRBJ2-3	CSAAPLTSLTDTQYF
TRBV20-1	TRBJ2-7	CSARADTYEQYF
TRBV6-1	TRBJ2-1	CASSEAPKQFF
TRBV10-2	TRBJ1-4	CASSDRGDEKLFF
TRBV4-2	TRBJ2-1	CASSQDSLSSYNEQFF
TRBV21-1	TRBJ2-5	CASTRPQRGGQGTQYF
TRBV18	TRBJ2-2	CASSLEPMSAGELFF
TRBV7-2	TRBJ1-4	CASSRSKNPNEKLFF
TRBV30	TRBJ2-7	CACGALSYEQYF
TRBV7-2	TRBJ1-2	CASSSPGREDGYTF
TRBV29-1	TRBJ2-1	CSVEPEQFF
TRBV15	TRBJ2-2	CATSKWTGPGELFF
TRBV12-5	TRBJ1-1	CASGLPRDRPEAFF
TRBV29-1	TRBJ1-1	CSVDGGLGTFF
TRBV12-3/TRBV12-4	TRBJ1-1	CASSPASPGHTEAFF
TRBV6-5	TRBJ2-7	CASSPGYSTSYEQYF
TRBV12-3/TRBV12-4	TRBJ2-7	CASSLTVYEQYF
TRBV29-1	TRBJ2-7	CSVEPGQGFEQYF
TRBV27	TRBJ2-7	CASSLPAGGVYEQYF
TRBV7-3	TRBJ2-5	CASTPGGGPRETQYF
TRBV5-1	TRBJ2-1	CASSFGSYNEQFF
TRBV11-2	TRBJ2-2	CASSRRQGANTGELFF
TRBV4-1	TRBJ2-7	CASSQSPQGGPYEQYF
TRBV5-8	TRBJ2-3	CASSFPLAGGISTDTQYF
TRBV10-3	TRBJ2-3	CAISESSDTQYF
TRBV3-1	TRBJ1-6	CASGARGDSPLHF
TRBV15	TRBJ1-5	CATSRRDTNNQPQHF
TRBV7-9	TRBJ2-3	CASSPPPWDRFTDTQYF
TRBV3-1	TRBJ1-5	CASSHLADQPQHF
TRBV3-2	TRBJ2-3	CASSPRLAASGTDTQYF
TRBV6-5	TRBJ2-7	CASRSTGTGVYEQYF
TRBV28	TRBJ1-5	CASSQTGSYQPQHF
TRBV28	TRBJ2-7	CASRPTSGRSYEQYF
TRBV20-1	TRBJ2-7	CSASRGGYEQYF
TRBV20-1	TRBJ2-4	CSARTSGRAGGNIQYF
TRBV12-3/TRBV12-4	TRBJ2-2	CASSLGQDTGELFF
TRBV10-1	TRBJ2-1	CASSESQGREQFF
TRBV9	TRBJ2-1	CASSTRSRGPYNEQFF
TRBV7-9	TRBJ2-2	CASSLVQNTGELFF
TRBV20-1	TRBJ2-1	CSASPPGSGLSYNEQFF
TRBV10-2	TRBJ1-2	CASSESLQGYNYGYTF
TRBV12-3/TRBV12-4	TRBJ2-3	CASSFRTPRDTQYF
TRBV30	TRBJ2-7	CAWSARQGISYEQYF
TRBV27	TRBJ2-7	CASNPRPGTGPYEQYF
TRBV28	TRBJ2-4	CASSFRANIQYF
TRBV12-3/TRBV12-4	TRBJ1-1	CASSSSVLQNTEAFF
TRBV7-8	TRBJ1-5	CASSPQRDGQPQHF
TRBV14	TRBJ1-1	CASSPVPGQGPTTEAFF
TRBV18	TRBJ2-3	CASSPWGSGTDTQYF
TRBV25-1	TRBJ2-2	CASRGPNTGELFF
TRBV7-2	TRBJ2-7	CASSLSQTRNPYEQYF
TRBV9	TRBJ1-2	CASSVGGTNYGYTF